This TCR beta chain was obtained from a study of Ad26.COV2.S vaccination and SARS-CoV-2 variants. In the study overall: The vaccine Ad26.COV2.S was put into the muscle once, or twice with 56 days between.

Of note for this clone: Its antigen is currently unknown.

Sequenced by immunoSEQ multiplex PCR; TCRdb stores in-frame clones only, minus some. The sample has under 600,000 clones, about nine tenths seen once. The treatment denotes: 19 received Ad26.COV2.S at low or high dose, single or two shots; 5 received placebo; per-sample allocation not given. Sampling took place 63 days after the first vaccine or placebo injection. The CDR3 contains 15 residues. The V end was cut by 5 bases, the J end by 4 bases, with 15 bases between. Looked up from germline, CDR1 is LNHDA and CDR2 is SQIVND (reference sequence). General study results and limits: An underestimation of total T cell responses may have resulted from the TCR breadth and depth analyses.

This clonotype originated in a person between 18 and 65 years old who received the Ad26.COV2.S COVID-19 vaccine or a placebo. The J gene is TRBJ1-3, the V gene TRBV19; unclear D gene. Sequences were derived from peripheral blood, sampled in a trial of Ad26.COV2.S vaccine versus placebo. The CDR3 here is CASSRKIWPGNTIYF. The DNA of the CDR3 is TGTGCCAGTAGTCGAAAAATCTGGCCCGGAAACACCATATATTTT.